This T cell receptor (beta chain) is drawn from a study of long-term antiretroviral therapy in people with HIV. Study-level results: On ART adherence, viral resistance or therapy changes, no data were available.

CDR3 length equals 11 residues. Germline CDR1 MNHNY, CDR2 SVGAGI (reference sequence). The ends lost 7 bases at V and 8 bases at J; junction bases unmatched: 3. As regards this clone: Its antigen is currently unknown.

A v3.0 immunoSEQ assay was performed at survey level. Sequencing was performed with immunoSEQ multiplex PCR; in TCRdb, only in-frame clones are kept and a portion is missing. Seen here are about 40,000 clones, more than 70% observed once, and the top ten hold about 5.7%. The chain has TRBV6-6 and TRBJ1-2, with 8 positions matching TRBD1. The receptor was isolated from a woman aged 50 to 65 with HIV. This specimen was unsorted PBMCs, taken 3.1 years after starting antiretroviral therapy. Here the CDR3 reads CASKTGDGYTF. CDR3 DNA sequence: TGTGCCAGCAAGACAGGGGACGGCTACACCTTC.